This is a list of T cell receptor beta chains from one sample in a study of cytomegalovirus exposure and HLA in healthy donors. Assay: immunoSEQ multiplex PCR; the TCRdb copy retains only in-frame clones and omits some. The sample consists of 150,000 to 200,000 clones, roughly 75% of them appearing once. The sequencing sample was made of PBMCs. The source of these receptors is a woman aged 25 to 45 in good health and CMV-seronegative. The CDR3 runs from the conserved cysteine through the conserved F or W. A D gene is named only where the DNA matches it firmly. The size entry is marked missing in some rows and otherwise reads once, few, many or a size class.

TRBJ1-6	TRBV7-6	.	.	TGTGCCAGCAGCCCCGTCCAGAATAATTCACCCCTCCACTTT	CASSPVQNNSPLHF
TRBJ2-7	TRBV5-1	few	TRBD1	TGCGCCAGCACAACCGGGACAGGCGACTACGAGCAGTACTTC	CASTTGTGDYEQYF
TRBJ1-1	TRBV4-2	.	TRBD1	TGTGCCAGCAGCCAAGAGGGGACAGGGCTCATGAACACTGAAGCTTTCTTT	CASSQEGTGLMNTEAFF
TRBJ2-1	TRBV7-6	.	TRBD2	TGTGCCAGCAGCTTAGAGGGACTAGCGGGGGGCGGCAATGAGCAGTTCTTC	CASSLEGLAGGGNEQFF
TRBJ1-4	TRBV30	.	.	TGTGCCTGGAGGGAAACAGGGCCGGGGGAAAAACTGTTTTTT	CAWRETGPGEKLFF
TRBJ2-7	TRBV6-4	once	.	TGTGCCAGCAGTGACTCGAAGGGTGACAGGAGAAATTCCTACGAGCAGTACTTC	CASSDSKGDRRNSYEQYF
TRBJ1-2	TRBV7-9	.	TRBD1	TGTGCCAGCAGCTTTTCCCGGACAGGGGGCGGCTACACCTTC	CASSFSRTGGGYTF
TRBJ1-1	TRBV7-9	few	.	TGTGCCAGCAGCTTAGGTCCAGGTGGTGCTTTCTTT	CASSLGPGGAFF
TRBJ1-4	TRBV19	.	TRBD1	TGTGCCAGTAGTATTGCTACAGGGGGAATGGATGAAAAACTGTTTTTT	CASSIATGGMDEKLFF
TRBJ1-2	TRBV13	.	.	TGTGCCAGCAGCTCCTTTACAGCCGGGGATGGCTACACCTTC	CASSSFTAGDGYTF
TRBJ2-1	TRBV19	.	TRBD1	TGTGCCAGTAGGCTAGGGGGCGAGCAGTTCTTC	CASRLGGEQFF
TRBJ2-7	TRBV4-1	.	TRBD1	TGCGCCAGCAGCCAAGGCCAGGGGGCTTACGAGCAGTACTTC	CASSQGQGAYEQYF
TRBJ2-7	TRBV30	.	.	TGTGCCTGGAGTGTACTTTCCTACGAGCAGTACTTC	CAWSVLSYEQYF
TRBJ1-4	TRBV19	.	.	TGTGCCAGTAGTTCAAGGCGGGGAAGGGATGAAAAACTGTTTTTT	CASSSRRGRDEKLFF
TRBJ2-7	TRBV7-9	once	TRBD2	TGTGCCAGCAGCCCCAGGGACTACCCCTCATACGAGCAGTACTTC	CASSPRDYPSYEQYF
TRBJ2-3	TRBV30	.	.	TGTGCCTGGAGTGCTGACAGGGCGGGATCAGATACGCAGTATTTT	CAWSADRAGSDTQYF
TRBJ1-1	TRBV7-8	.	.	TGTGCCAGCAGCCCACTAATGAACACTGAAGCTTTCTTT	CASSPLMNTEAFF
TRBJ2-1	TRBV4-3	.	TRBD1	TGCGCCAGCAGCCAAGAGCCAGGGGGCGTTGTCTATGAGCAGTTCTTC	CASSQEPGGVVYEQFF
TRBJ1-2	TRBV9	.	.	TGTGCCAGCAGCGTAGACGTCCGGCAGGGGTGCACCTTC	CASSVDVRQGCTF
TRBJ1-1	TRBV5-5	few	TRBD1	TGTGCCAGCAGCCCGGACAGGGGTGAAGCTTTCTTT	CASSPDRGEAFF
TRBJ1-2	TRBV5-1	.	TRBD1	TGCGCCAGCAGCTTGGACAGGGGCTATGATGGCTACACCTTC	CASSLDRGYDGYTF
TRBJ2-3	TRBV10-2	few	.	TGCGCCAGCAGTGAGGCAGGGTCGATGCAGTATTTT	CASSEAGSMQYF
TRBJ2-2	TRBV5-4	.	.	TGTGCCAGCAGTTCTCAGGCTACCGGGGAGCTGTTTTTT	CASSSQATGELFF
TRBJ2-1	TRBV5-1	once	TRBD1	TGCGCCAGCAGCTGGAGAGACAGGGCGCCATCGAATGAGCAGTTCTTC	CASSWRDRAPSNEQFF
TRBJ1-4	TRBV25-1	once	.	TGTGCCAGCAGTTACCGGCCGGGGGAAAAACTGTTTTTT	CASSYRPGEKLFF
TRBJ1-2	TRBV5-4	.	TRBD1	TGTGCCAGCAGCTTGGTAGGGGGCAATGGCTACACCTTC	CASSLVGGNGYTF
TRBJ2-1	TRBV2	.	TRBD2	TGTGCCAGCACCGCATCTAGCGGGGGGGCCCGTGAGCAGTTCTTC	CASTASSGGAREQFF
TRBJ1-2	TRBV29-1	.	.	TGCAGCGTTGAGGAGGGTGGCTACACCTTC	CSVEEGGYTF
TRBJ1-5	TRBV15	.	TRBD1	TGTGCCACCAGCAGAGGCCCGGACAGGGGGGATCAGCCCCAGCATTTT	CATSRGPDRGDQPQHF
TRBJ1-2	TRBV5-6	.	.	TGTGCCAGCAGCTTGGCCCCCGGCAGGCACTATGGCTACACCTTC	CASSLAPGRHYGYTF
TRBJ1-1	TRBV6-1	.	.	TGTGCCAGCAGTGGTTTACGGGTCCGGAACACTGAAGCTTTCTTT	CASSGLRVRNTEAFF
TRBJ1-2	TRBV19	few	TRBD1	TGTGCCAGTAGTATGCAGGGGGCCTCCTATGGCTACACCTTC	CASSMQGASYGYTF
TRBJ1-4	TRBV5-1	.	.	TGCGCCAGCAGCTTGACAGATAGTAATGAAAAACTGTTTTTT	CASSLTDSNEKLFF
TRBJ2-3	TRBV10-1	few	.	TGCGCCAGCAGTGAGTCGATTGCGCTCACCAACACAGATACGCAGTATTTT	CASSESIALTNTDTQYF
TRBJ2-5	TRBV30	.	TRBD2	TGTGCCTGGAGCGGGGGAGGGGTAAGAGAGACCCAGTACTTC	CAWSGGGVRETQYF
TRBJ1-1	TRBV7-2	.	.	TGTGCCAGCAGCTTATCGGGGTTAACTGAAGCTTTCTTT	CASSLSGLTEAFF
TRBJ2-5	TRBV9	.	TRBD2	TGTGCCAGCAGCGTAGCGGGCGGGGGAGGCCAGATAGAGACCCAGTACTTC	CASSVAGGGGQIETQYF
TRBJ1-2	TRBV4-1	.	.	TGCGCCAGCAGCCAGAGCAGGGAATTTGGGTATGGCTACACCTTC	CASSQSREFGYGYTF
TRBJ2-7	TRBV5-1	.	TRBD1	TGCGCCAGCAGCGATCCGGGACAGGGCTACGAGCAGTACTTC	CASSDPGQGYEQYF
TRBJ2-3	TRBV11-2	.	TRBD2	TGTGCCAGCACCCAGGGGCGGGGGGCCCCTGATACGCAGTATTTT	CASTQGRGAPDTQYF
TRBJ2-7	TRBV15	.	.	TGTGCCACCAGCAGAGATATCTACGAGCAGTACTTC	CATSRDIYEQYF
TRBJ2-3	TRBV2	.	TRBD2	TGTGCCAGCAGTAGGACTAGCGGGGAAGATACGCAGTATTTT	CASSRTSGEDTQYF
TRBJ1-1	TRBV29-1	.	.	TGCAGCGTTGCGTCAGGGCGACTTGAAGCTTTCTTT	CSVASGRLEAFF
TRBJ1-5	TRBV19	.	TRBD1	TGTGCCAGTAGTTTACGGGACAGGGCGTGGGGCAATAGCAATCAGCCCCAGCATTTT	CASSLRDRAWGNSNQPQHF
TRBJ2-7	TRBV30	.	.	TGTGCCTGGAAGGGGAGGTACGAGCAGTACTTC	CAWKGRYEQYF
TRBJ2-5	TRBV9	few	TRBD2	TGTGCCAGCAACCTAGCAGGGACTAGACAAGAGACCCAGTACTTC	CASNLAGTRQETQYF
TRBJ1-1	TRBV9	.	TRBD1	TGTGCCAGCAGCCCCCGGACAGGGAGCACTGAAGCTTTCTTT	CASSPRTGSTEAFF
TRBJ2-7	TRBV7-3	.	TRBD2	TGTGCCAGCAGCCACCCCCCCGGGGGACTAGCGGTGAAGGTCTACGAGCAGTACTTC	CASSHPPGGLAVKVYEQYF
TRBJ1-1	TRBV6-5	.	.	TGTGCCAGCAGACAGGGACAAGTGAACACTGAAGCTTTCTTT	CASRQGQVNTEAFF
TRBJ1-1	TRBV5-6	.	.	TGTGCCAGCGGAGAAATGAACACTGAAGCTTTCTTT	CASGEMNTEAFF
TRBJ2-3	TRBV25-1	.	.	TGTGCCAGCAGTGAGGCAGGGCAAGATACGCAGTATTTT	CASSEAGQDTQYF
TRBJ1-2	TRBV15	.	TRBD1	TGTGCCACCAGCAGAGGGGGACAGCGAGCTAACTATGGCTACACCTTC	CATSRGGQRANYGYTF
TRBJ1-2	TRBV19	.	TRBD1	TGTGCCAGTAGTACTGGACAGGGGGTCTATGGCTACACCTTC	CASSTGQGVYGYTF
TRBJ2-7	TRBV28	.	.	TGTGCCAGCAGTTTAGGGGCAGGGAAGGCGGACGAGCAGTACTTC	CASSLGAGKADEQYF
TRBJ1-1	TRBV7-2	.	.	TGTGCCAGCAGCCCGAGACTCGACGGAGGAGGTGAAGCTTTCTTT	CASSPRLDGGGEAFF